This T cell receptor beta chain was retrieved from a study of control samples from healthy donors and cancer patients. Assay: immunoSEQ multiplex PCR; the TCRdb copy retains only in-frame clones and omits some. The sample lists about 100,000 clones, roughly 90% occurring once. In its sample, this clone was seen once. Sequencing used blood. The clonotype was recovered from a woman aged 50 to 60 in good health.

The DNA of the CDR3 is TGTGCCAGCAGCCGTGAGGGCGGGGGGCCCACAGATACGCAGTATTTT. This translates into CASSREGGGPTDTQYF. V is TRBV7-6 and J is TRBJ2-3, with 8 positions matching TRBD2. The J segment lost 2 bases and the V segment lost 5 bases, leaving 9 bases of the junction unmatched. The CDR3 contains 16 residues. Germline values: CDR1 SGHVS, CDR2 FNYEAQ.